A single sample gave rise to the 31 T cell receptor beta chains below, sequenced in a study of blood T cell repertoires in COVID-19. Profiled with immunoSEQ multiplex PCR; TCRdb holds only in-frame clones, not every one. The sample lists 130,000 or so clones; around 78% were seen once. What was sequenced was peripheral blood. Receptor source: a human donor in a cohort sampled during active COVID-19.

This clone was counted a few times. The chain uses TRBV7-9 and TRBJ2-7; D remains unclear. CDR1 is SEHNR, CDR2 FQNEAQ, per germline (reference sequence). The CDR3 runs to 12 residues. V dropped 5 bases and J dropped 2 bases, with 7 bases sitting between them. Here the CDR3 reads CASSPHTYEQYF. DNA of the CDR3: TGTGCCAGCAGCCCACACACCTACGAGCAGTACTTC. Full variable domain (remainder filled in from reference TRBV7-9 and TRBJ2-7): DTGVSQNPRHKITKRGQNVTFRCDPISEHNRLYWYRQTLGQGPEFLTYFQNEAQLEKSRLLSDRFSAERPKGSFSTLEIQRTEQGDSAMYLCASSPHTYEQYFGPGTRLTVT.

The chain recombines TRBV19 with TRBJ1-5; the D gene is possibly TRBD1 (5 bases). Germline V gene lookup returns CDR1 LNHDA and CDR2 SQIVND (reference sequence). The V gene lost 6 bases and the J gene lost 3 bases, with 12 bases spanning the gap. CDR3 size: 14 residues. As DNA, the CDR3 is TGTGCCAGTAGCCCTGGGGCCTACAATCAGCCCCAGCATTTT. Translated, it gives CASSPGAYNQPQHF.

The chain links TRBV4-1 to TRBJ1-3; TRBD1 aligns across 11 bases. This CDR3 comprises 20 residues. Trimming cost V 3 bases and J 11 bases; bases outside gene matches: 24. CDR1 is MGHRA and CDR2 is YSYEKL in the germline V gene. The CDR3 reads CASSQGLGLGQGETTDPIYF. In DNA form, the CDR3 reads TGCGCCAGCAGCCAGGGTCTGGGGTTGGGACAGGGGGAGACTACCGACCCCATATATTTT.

This rearrangement joins TRBV19 to TRBJ1-2; 8 nucleotides align to TRBD1. CDR1 LNHDA and CDR2 SQIVND come from the germline V gene (reference sequence). The CDR3 runs 17 residues. V lost 5 bases, J lost 8 bases, and 19 bases stayed unmatched. CDR3 DNA sequence: TGTGCCAGTAGTCCACACACCTCGACAGGGGACGGCCGGGGCTACACCTTC. Translated: CASSPHTSTGDGRGYTF.

The chain recombines TRBV28 with TRBJ1-3, with D perhaps TRBD1 (6 bases). Germline CDR1 is MDHEN and CDR2 is SYDVKM. There are 15 residues in the CDR3. V was trimmed by 7 bases and J by 0 bases, leaving 13 bases between them. CDR3 coding DNA: TGTGCCAGCACTCTGACAGGCCCCTCTGGAAACACCATATATTTT. Amino acid sequence: CASTLTGPSGNTIYF.

The CDR3 loop reads CASSAQTGRGNYGYTF. In nucleotides, the CDR3 is TGTGCCAGCAGTGCTCAGACAGGGCGGGGTAACTATGGCTACACCTTC. The V and J genes are TRBV2 and TRBJ1-2; 7 bases fit TRBD1. Per the germline V gene, CDR1 is SNHLY and CDR2 is FYNNEI. This CDR3 spans 16 amino acids. The junction had 9 bases not matched to a gene; V was cut back by 4 bases and J by 1 base. The whole variable domain, remainder taken from reference TRBV2 and TRBJ1-2, is EPEVTQTPSHQVTQMGQEVILRCVPISNHLYFYWYRQILGQKVEFLVSFYNNEISEKSEIFDDQFSVERPDGSNFTLKIRSTKLEDSAMYFCASSAQTGRGNYGYTFGSGTRLTVV.

This chain connects TRBV5-4 to TRBJ2-2; 7 bases fit TRBD2. This CDR3 has 14 residues. Per germline, CDR1 SGHNT and CDR2 YYREEE (reference sequence). V trimming: 3 bases; J trimming: 4 bases; junction bases outside the gene matches: 3. The chain's CDR3 is CASSSGGGTGELFF. The DNA of the CDR3 is TGTGCCAGCAGCTCTGGCGGGGGCACCGGGGAGCTGTTTTTT.

The V gene is TRBV19, the J gene TRBJ1-1, with 10 nucleotides matching TRBD1. The germline V gene has CDR1 LNHDA and CDR2 SQIVND (reference sequence). Losses at the gene ends were 7 bases for V and 5 bases for J; bases not matched to a gene: 4. The CDR3 runs 13 residues. The CDR3 DNA is TGTGCCAGTAAGGGACAGGGGCGGACTGAAGCTTTCTTT. Translation gives CASKGQGRTEAFF.

The chain employs TRBV28 and TRBJ1-1; weak D call: TRBD1 (5 bases). Trimming took 6 bases from V and 4 from J, leaving 18 bases between them. Germline-derived CDR1 and CDR2 are MDHEN and SYDVKM. The CDR3 loop spans 15 amino acids. The CDR3 coding sequence is TGTGCCAGCAGCGTCCTAAGGGGCGGTAGCACTGAAGCTTTCTTT. It yields the protein CASSVLRGGSTEAFF.

The CDR3 sequence: CASSVGAGMSADTQYF. In DNA, the CDR3 is TGTGCCAGCAGCGTCGGCGCGGGGATGAGTGCAGATACGCAGTATTTT. The rearrangement uses TRBV9 and TRBJ2-3; possible D gene TRBD2, 6 bases. Trimming left V 2 bases short and J 4 bases short, with 17 bases between. The CDR3 runs 16 residues. CDR1 SGDLS and CDR2 YYNGEE come from the germline V gene.

This clone showed up just once. The V and J genes are TRBV5-1 and TRBJ2-3; D is perhaps TRBD1 (6 bases). V lost 1 base and J 7 bases, leaving 16 bases between the germline ends. Germline V lookup: CDR1 SGHRS, CDR2 YFSETQ. The CDR3 sequence is 15 residues long. CDR3 region: CASSLKRTGINTQYF. The CDR3 DNA follows: TGCGCCAGCAGCTTGAAACGAACAGGGATAAATACGCAGTATTTT. Complete variable domain (other parts from reference TRBV5-1 and TRBJ2-3): KAGVTQTPRYLIKTRGQQVTLSCSPISGHRSVSWYQQTPGQGLQFLFEYFSETQRNKGNFPGRFSGRQFSNSRSEMNVSTLELGDSALYLCASSLKRTGINTQYFGPGTRLTVL.

The chain recombines TRBV6-6 with TRBJ1-6; D ambiguous. Looked up from germline, CDR1 is MNHNY and CDR2 is SVGAGI (reference sequence). The CDR3 extends over 15 amino acids. V shed 3 bases and J shed 0 bases, with 6 bases lying between them. The CDR3 bases are TGTGCCAGCAGTTATGAGGTCTCCTATAATTCACCCCTCCACTTT. It codes for CASSYEVSYNSPLHF.

This clone came up once. The chain links TRBV10-3 to TRBJ2-1; 8 bases line up with TRBD2. V gave up 0 bases and J gave up 5 bases; unmatched junction bases: 6. CDR3 length: 16 residues. The V gene's germline CDR1 is ENHRY and CDR2 SYGVKD. The CDR3 DNA is TGTGCCATCAGTGAGTCGAGCCTAGCGGGTAACAATGAGCAGTTCTTC. Amino acid sequence: CAISESSLAGNNEQFF.

The chain employs TRBV28 and TRBJ2-7; the match to TRBD1 covers 11 bases. V dropped 6 bases and J dropped 4; count of bases not matched to a gene: 11. Germline CDR1 reads MDHEN; CDR2 reads SYDVKM. CDR3 length equals 16 residues. CDR3 coding DNA: TGTGCCAGCAGCCTCGGGGGGACAGGGGGTTGGTACGAGCAGTACTTC. It codes for CASSLGGTGGWYEQYF.

The chain links TRBV6-5 to TRBJ1-2; weak D call: TRBD1 (6 bases). This CDR3 contains 14 residues. Trimming took 5 bases from V and 8 from J, leaving 18 bases between them. Germline V gene sequence: CDR1 MNHEY, CDR2 SVGAGI. The CDR3, as DNA: TGTGCCAGCAGTAAGAGGGGGAGTGGGAGCGGCTACACCTTC. Translation gives CASSKRGSGSGYTF.

This clone is a singleton in its sample. The chain couples TRBV7-8 to TRBJ1-2, with D tentatively TRBD1 (5 bases). The CDR3 totals 15 residues. The germline V and J ends were trimmed by 4 bases and 6 bases, with 18 bases remaining between them. The germline V gene has CDR1 SGHVS and CDR2 FQNEAQ. The CDR3 DNA reads as TGTGCCAGCAGCTCCTACCCCGGGGGGAGGGATGGCTACACCTTC. Translated: CASSSYPGGRDGYTF.

The genes are TRBV6-5 and TRBJ1-1; D remains unclear. Germline assignment: CDR1 MNHEY and CDR2 SVGAGI. The CDR3 covers 13 residues. Trimming removed 8 bases at V and 1 base at J, with 11 bases between. Here the CDR3 DNA reads TGTGCCAGCGTAGGAGTATGGAACACTGAAGCTTTCTTT. It encodes CASVGVWNTEAFF.

The chain recombines TRBV7-9 with TRBJ1-4, with 7 bases lining up with TRBD1. The CDR3 has 15 residues. With V trimmed by 5 bases and J by 4 bases, 7 bases remained unmatched. CDR1 and CDR2 (germline): SEHNR, FQNEAQ (reference sequence). CDR3 DNA sequence: TGTGCCAGCAGCGCACCGGGACAGTTTAATGAAAAACTGTTTTTT. Its translation is CASSAPGQFNEKLFF.

This chain links TRBV4-2 with TRBJ2-7; D may be TRBD2 (6 bases). CDR1 is LGHNA and CDR2 is YNFKEQ in the germline V gene. This CDR3 comprises 14 residues. V lost 0 bases and J 4 bases, leaving 10 bases between the germline ends. CDR3 in amino acids: CASSQEWGVYEQYF. CDR3 bases: TGTGCCAGCAGCCAAGAGTGGGGGGTTTACGAGCAGTACTTC.

The chain is built from TRBV6-2 or TRBV6-3 and TRBJ2-1, with 10 nucleotides matching TRBD2. CDR1 and CDR2 (germline): MNHEY, SVGEGT. V lost 5 bases and J lost 5; bases outside the gene matches: 9. This CDR3 region has 16 residues. CDR3 in amino acids: CASSRGAGGPHNEQFF. The CDR3 DNA is TGTGCCAGCAGTCGAGGAGCGGGGGGGCCCCACAATGAGCAGTTCTTC.

This clone has only one observation. The chain employs TRBV28 and TRBJ2-7, with D perhaps matching TRBD2 (6 bases). Trimming stripped 2 bases from V and 4 bases from J, with 6 bases between. Germline V gene sequence: CDR1 MDHEN, CDR2 SYDVKM. This CDR3 contains 12 residues. The DNA of the CDR3 is TGTGCCAGCAGTTTAGGGGGGTACGAGCAGTACTTC. It encodes CASSLGGYEQYF.

Only a few counts were recorded for this clone. The chain links TRBV5-1 to TRBJ1-2, with 8 nucleotides matching TRBD1. Unmatched junction bases numbered 8, after V lost 3 bases and J lost 7 bases. There are 14 residues in the CDR3. Germline V gene lookup returns CDR1 SGHRS and CDR2 YFSETQ. Written as DNA, the CDR3 is TGCGCCAGCAGCTATGGACAGGGAGAGAGTGGCTACACCTTC. Translating gives CASSYGQGESGYTF. The full variable domain, its missing parts supplied by reference TRBV5-1 and TRBJ1-2, is KAGVTQTPRYLIKTRGQQVTLSCSPISGHRSVSWYQQTPGQGLQFLFEYFSETQRNKGNFPGRFSGRQFSNSRSEMNVSTLELGDSALYLCASSYGQGESGYTFGSGTRLTVV.

This clone was seen a handful of times. The J gene is TRBJ1-4, the V gene TRBV4-2, with 9 bases matching TRBD1. Germline V gives CDR1 LGHNA, CDR2 YNFKEQ. V dropped 5 bases and J dropped 8; count of bases not matched to a gene: 3. This CDR3 has 13 residues. This CDR3 reads CASSRTGDEKLFF. CDR3 in DNA: TGTGCCAGCAGCAGGACAGGGGACGAAAAACTGTTTTTT.

The chain couples TRBV5-1 to TRBJ1-1; D is perhaps TRBD1 (5 bases). From germline, CDR1 is SGHRS and CDR2 YFSETQ. With 1 base removed from V and 1 base from J, the gap between germline ends came to 14 bases. The CDR3 contains 16 residues. For the CDR3, the DNA is TGCGCCAGCAGCTTGCTAGTGCAGGGCGGGAACACTGAAGCTTTCTTT. It codes for CASSLLVQGGNTEAFF.

The rearrangement joins TRBV30 to TRBJ1-4; 10 bases align to TRBD1. Looked up from germline, CDR1 is GTSNPN and CDR2 is SVGIG (reference sequence). CDR3 length: 13 amino acids. V shed 5 bases and J 5 bases; nucleotides not matched to a gene: 2. This CDR3 reads CAWRDRGNEKLFF. As DNA, the CDR3 is TGTGCCTGGCGGGACAGGGGAAATGAAAAACTGTTTTTT.

This sequence joins TRBV30 and TRBJ2-7; no firm D call. CDR1 is GTSNPN, CDR2 SVGIG, per germline (reference sequence). The CDR3 sequence is 12 residues long. V was cut by 3 bases and J by 0 bases, with 6 bases left in between. CDR3 sequence reads: CAWSPRSYEQYF. DNA of the CDR3: TGTGCCTGGAGCCCCCGCTCCTACGAGCAGTACTTC.

This clone was seen a few times. The rearrangement links TRBV2 to TRBJ2-3, with D possibly being TRBD2 (5 bases). V lost 6 bases and J lost 8, with 21 bases in between. CDR3 length: 15 amino acids. Germline V gene sequence: CDR1 SNHLY, CDR2 FYNNEI. This CDR3 is CASSPTTSHAGTQYF. CDR3 bases: TGTGCCAGCAGCCCGACTACCTCCCACGCGGGTACGCAGTATTTT.

The V gene is TRBV21-1, the J gene TRBJ2-3; no DNA check was done on the table's D call, TRBD1. TRBV21-1 is reported as a pseudogene. This CDR3 has 18 amino acids. CDR3 nucleotides: TGTGCCAGCAGCAAAGTAGTTGGGGGGGACAGGGGCACAGATACGCAGTATTTT. Translation: CASSKVVGGDRGTDTQYF.

The chain uses TRBV7-8 and TRBJ2-1; no reliable D call. Germline CDR1 and CDR2: SGHVS and FQNEAQ. Trimming removed 1 base from V and 3 bases from J, with 7 bases in between. The CDR3 consists of 14 residues. The DNA for the CDR3 is TGTGCCAGCAGCTTAGGGTCAGACTACAATGAGCAGTTCTTC. Amino acid sequence: CASSLGSDYNEQFF. The variable domain in full, completed from reference TRBV7-8 and TRBJ2-1, reads GAGVSQSPRYKVAKRGQDVALRCDPISGHVSLFWYQQALGQGPEFLTYFQNEAQLDKSGLPSDRFFAERPEGSVSTLKIQRTQQEDSAVYLCASSLGSDYNEQFFGPGTRLTVL.

This rearrangement joins TRBV25-1 to TRBJ2-3; D is ambiguous. The CDR3 is 13 amino acids. V was shortened by 5 bases and J by 0 bases, with 6 bases between the two germline ends. From germline, CDR1 is MGHDK and CDR2 SYGVNS. DNA for the CDR3: TGTGCCAGCAGTCTCCCCAGCACAGATACGCAGTATTTT. This encodes CASSLPSTDTQYF.

This clone has ten or more counts. This chain links TRBV29-1 with TRBJ2-7; D gene ambiguous. CDR3 length: 11 amino acids. The V end was cut by 1 base, the J end by 3 bases, with 4 bases between. CDR1 SQVTM and CDR2 ANQGSEA come from the germline V gene. Here the CDR3 reads CSVEVLYEQYF. As DNA, the CDR3 is TGCAGCGTTGAAGTCCTCTACGAGCAGTACTTC.